This T cell receptor beta chain emerged from a study of T cell changes during pregnancy in multiple sclerosis. The repertoire was sequenced with immunoSEQ multiplex PCR; TCRdb's copy has only in-frame clones and lacks some. The table lists about 63,000 clones, approximately 95% of them singletons. The trim removed 5 bases at V and 5 bases at J, leaving 8 bases unmatched. This CDR3 is built from 15 residues. Germline loops: CDR1 SEHNR, CDR2 FQNEAQ (reference sequence). This specimen consisted of CD8+ T cells from peripheral blood mononuclear cells, obtained in the second trimester of pregnancy. This receptor was identified in a female donor with multiple sclerosis, enrolled in a pregnancy study. The rearrangement links TRBV7-9 to TRBJ2-1, with 8 positions matching TRBD2. The DNA of the CDR3 is TGTGCCAGCAGCGATTCACTAGCGGCGAACAATGAGCAGTTCTTC. This translates into CASSDSLAANNEQFF.